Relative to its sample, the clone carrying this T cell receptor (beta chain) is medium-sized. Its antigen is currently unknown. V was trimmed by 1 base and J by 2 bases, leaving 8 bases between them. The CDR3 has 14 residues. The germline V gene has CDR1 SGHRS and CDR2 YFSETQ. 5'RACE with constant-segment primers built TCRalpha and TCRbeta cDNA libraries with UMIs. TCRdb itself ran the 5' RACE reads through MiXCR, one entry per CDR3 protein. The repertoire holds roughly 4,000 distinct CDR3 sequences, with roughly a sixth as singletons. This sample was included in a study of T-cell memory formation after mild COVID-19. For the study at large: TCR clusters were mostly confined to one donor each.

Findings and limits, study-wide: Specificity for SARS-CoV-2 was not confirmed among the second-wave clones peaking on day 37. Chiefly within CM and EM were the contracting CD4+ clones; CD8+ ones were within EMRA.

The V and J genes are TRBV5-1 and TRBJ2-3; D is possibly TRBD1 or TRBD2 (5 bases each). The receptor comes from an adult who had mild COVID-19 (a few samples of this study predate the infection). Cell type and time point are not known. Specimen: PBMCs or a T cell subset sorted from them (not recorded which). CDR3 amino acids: CASSLWGNTDTQYF. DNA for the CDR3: TGCGCCAGCAGCTTGTGGGGGAACACAGATACGCAGTATTTT.